Listed below are T cell receptor beta chains from one sample, sequenced in a study of human T cells and chemical hapten exposure. TCRdb ran MiXCR on the RACE reads and lists one entry per CDR3 protein. Altogether some 84,000 distinct CDR3 sequences are present, 10% being singletons, with the ten largest covering approximately 5%. Specimen: whole blood, collected in connection with sensitization to the hapten diphenylcyclopropenone (DPC). These receptor sequences come from a woman between 50 and 59 years old with alopecia areata. Some clones in this sample may be carry-over from other donors' samples. Both conserved end residues are part of each CDR3. D genes are given only for firm matches. The listing skips clone size in some rows; elsewhere it reads once, few, many or a size class.

many	TRBV29-1	TRBJ2-3	.	TGCAGCGTTGGCCCGGACAGTTCCACAGATACGCAGTATTTT	CSVGPDSSTDTQYF
many	TRBV20-1	TRBJ2-7	TRBD2	TGCAGTGCTGCGACTTTTAGCGGGAGGAGCGGCGAGCAGTACTTC	CSAATFSGRSGEQYF
many	TRBV21-1	TRBJ2-2	.	TGTGCCAGCAGACTAAACATGGAAGGGGGTAACGTGACCGGGGAGCTGTTTTTT	CASRLNMEGGNVTGELFF
.	TRBV20-1	TRBJ2-5	TRBD1	TGCAGTGCTACCAACAGGGGGAGCCAAGAGACCCAGTACTTC	CSATNRGSQETQYF
many	TRBV7-9	TRBJ2-7	.	TGTGCCAGCGAACGGGACGGCACGCTCTACGAGCAGTACTTC	CASERDGTLYEQYF
many	TRBV11-2	TRBJ2-1	TRBD2	TGTGCCAGCAGACCTGGACTAGCGGGAGATGGTGAGCAGTTCTTC	CASRPGLAGDGEQFF
many	TRBV29-1	TRBJ2-1	TRBD1	TGCAGCGCTGGACAGGGGGACAATGAGCAGTTCTTC	CSAGQGDNEQFF
.	TRBV5-4	TRBJ1-2	TRBD1	TGTGCCAGCAGCTCCCCAGGAAGGGGGACAGGGTCCTATGGCTACACCTTC	CASSSPGRGTGSYGYTF
.	TRBV12-3/TRBV12-4	TRBJ1-2	.	TGTGCCAGCAGTCCCCGACACTCTCCACTCGACTATGGCTACACCTTC	CASSPRHSPLDYGYTF
.	TRBV7-2	TRBJ2-3	TRBD2	TGTGCCAGCAGCTACAAGATTAGCGGGAGCAGTACGCAGTATTTT	CASSYKISGSSTQYF
many	TRBV28	TRBJ2-2	TRBD1	TGTGCCAGCAGAGGACGGGACAGGGGAAAGGCCGGGGAGCTGTTTTTT	CASRGRDRGKAGELFF
.	TRBV7-2	TRBJ2-7	TRBD2	TGTGCCAGCAGCTTAGAAGGGACTAGCGGAGCCTACGAGCAGTACTTC	CASSLEGTSGAYEQYF
.	TRBV12-3/TRBV12-4	TRBJ1-5	.	TGTGCCAGCAGGTCTGGCGGGTCGGGGCAGCCCCAGCATTTT	CASRSGGSGQPQHF
.	TRBV20-1	TRBJ2-7	.	TGCAGTGCTAGCCGCGGCAGGGAGTACGAGCAGTACTTC	CSASRGREYEQYF
.	TRBV7-9	TRBJ2-1	.	TGTGCCAGCAGCTGGGGAAGTATGCTGAACGACAATGAGCAGTTCTTC	CASSWGSMLNDNEQFF
.	TRBV5-4	TRBJ1-2	.	TGTGCCAGCAGCTTGGACAGGGACTATGGCTACACCTTC	CASSLDRDYGYTF
many	TRBV7-6	TRBJ2-3	TRBD1	TGTGCCAGCAGCTCCGGGACAGAGACAGATACGCAGTATTTT	CASSSGTETDTQYF
.	TRBV5-4	TRBJ2-2	TRBD2	TGTGCCAGCAGTCTCTGGACTAGCGGGACCGGGGAGCTGTTTTTT	CASSLWTSGTGELFF
few	TRBV21-1	TRBJ2-6	.	TGTGCCAGCAGCTGGCCCCCCTCTGGGGCCAACGTCCTGACTTTC	CASSWPPSGANVLTF
many	TRBV27	TRBJ2-5	TRBD1	TGTGCCAGCAGTTTGCGCAGTGGGACAGATAAAGAGACCCAGTACTTC	CASSLRSGTDKETQYF
.	TRBV7-9	TRBJ1-6	.	TGTGCCAGCAGCCTGACAAGCAATTCACCCCTCCACTTT	CASSLTSNSPLHF
few	TRBV12-5	TRBJ1-5	.	TGTGCTAGTGGTACATACCCAGGGGTTAATCAGCCCCAGCATTTT	CASGTYPGVNQPQHF
few	TRBV7-2	TRBJ1-6	.	TGTGCCAGCAGCTTGCCGGGCCGAGATAATTCACCCCTCCACTTT	CASSLPGRDNSPLHF
.	TRBV11-3	TRBJ2-1	TRBD2	TGTGCCAGCAGCCTGGGACTAGGGGTTAATGAGCAGTTCTTC	CASSLGLGVNEQFF
many	TRBV30	TRBJ1-3	.	TGTGCCTGGAAGGATCGAGGCCTCACCCGCTCTGGAAACACCATATATTTT	CAWKDRGLTRSGNTIYF
.	TRBV15	TRBJ2-3	TRBD1	TGTGCCACCACTACAGGGGCGACAGATACGCAGTATTTT	CATTTGATDTQYF
many	TRBV20-1	TRBJ2-3	TRBD1	TGCAGTGCTAGAGATCCTTTGCTAGGGGGCGCCCCCGATACGCAGTATTTT	CSARDPLLGGAPDTQYF
.	TRBV7-6	TRBJ2-3	TRBD1	TGTGCCAGCAGCTTAGTTCCTGGCGGACAGGGCTTTAGCACAGATACGCAGTATTTT	CASSLVPGGQGFSTDTQYF
.	TRBV6-2/TRBV6-3	TRBJ2-1	TRBD2	TGTGCCAGCAGTCCCGGGACTAGTCGCAATGAGCAGTTCTTC	CASSPGTSRNEQFF
few	TRBV18	TRBJ2-5	.	TGTGCCAGCTCACCACAGTCGGGACAACCGGAGACCCAGTACTTC	CASSPQSGQPETQYF
.	TRBV29-1	TRBJ2-7	TRBD1	TGCAGCGTTAGGACAGGCGCAATTCCCTACGAGCAGTACTTC	CSVRTGAIPYEQYF
few	TRBV11-3	TRBJ2-3	.	TGTGCCAGCAGCTGGTTGGGCGGAGATACGCAGTATTTT	CASSWLGGDTQYF
few	TRBV29-1	TRBJ2-3	TRBD2	TGCAGCGTTGAAGGGATAACTAGCGGGAGGCCTTATACGCAGTATTTT	CSVEGITSGRPYTQYF
.	TRBV6-5	TRBJ2-1	TRBD2	TGTGCCAGCACCCAAGAAACTAGCGGGAGGGCCAATGAGCAGTTCTTC	CASTQETSGRANEQFF
.	TRBV27	TRBJ1-1	.	TGTGCCAGCAGTTTATCCTCCTGGGGAACTGAAGCTTTCTTT	CASSLSSWGTEAFF
.	TRBV9	TRBJ2-7	TRBD1	TGTGCCAGCAGCGTAGAGGGACAGGGGTCCGAGCAGTACTTC	CASSVEGQGSEQYF
.	TRBV11-3	TRBJ2-2	.	TGTGCCAGCAGCTTAGGAGACCCCAACACCGGGGAGCTGTTTTTT	CASSLGDPNTGELFF
many	TRBV23-1	TRBJ2-7	TRBD2	TGCGCCAGCAGTCAGAAGCGGGATTATACCTACGAGCAGTACTTC	CASSQKRDYTYEQYF
.	TRBV29-1	TRBJ2-4	.	TGCAGCGTTGGGATAGGGGGAGGGAGCAACATTCAGTACTTC	CSVGIGGGSNIQYF
many	TRBV20-1	TRBJ2-5	.	TGCAGTGCCCCCACCCTCCGGTCACCGCAAGAGACCCAGTACTTC	CSAPTLRSPQETQYF
many	TRBV29-1	TRBJ1-6	TRBD1	TGCAGCGTTAGACAGGGACTCTCGAATTCACCCCTCCACTTT	CSVRQGLSNSPLHF
many	TRBV10-3	TRBJ2-5	TRBD2	TGTGCCATCAGCGGGAGGGCCGCAGAGACCCAGTACTTC	CAISGRAAETQYF
medium-sized	TRBV7-9	TRBJ1-6	.	TGTGCCAGCGGAGTGTCTAGTAATTCACCCCTCCACTTT	CASGVSSNSPLHF
.	TRBV5-1	TRBJ2-1	.	TGCGCCAGCCGTGTCATCGTCTCCTACAATGAGCAGTTCTTC	CASRVIVSYNEQFF
few	TRBV20-1	TRBJ2-3	.	TGCAGTGCTAGAGCGGGAGGCACAGATACGCAGTATTTT	CSARAGGTDTQYF
.	TRBV10-3	TRBJ1-4	TRBD1	TGTGCCTCCGGACAGGCAGATGAAAAACTGTTTTTT	CASGQADEKLFF
many	TRBV7-7	TRBJ2-5	.	TGTGCCAGCAGCTTACCGTTCGAAGAGACCCAGTACTTC	CASSLPFEETQYF
many	TRBV28	TRBJ2-1	.	TGTGCCAGCAGTTACGACGTTGTTTTTTTCTTC	CASSYDVVFFF
.	TRBV12-3/TRBV12-4	TRBJ2-1	.	TGTGCCAGCAGTTTATGGGGGGAGTCCTACAATGAGCAGTTCTTC	CASSLWGESYNEQFF
many	TRBV2	TRBJ2-2	.	TGTGCCAGCAGTGAAGCAGGGCCGGGAGAGCTGTTTTTT	CASSEAGPGELFF
many	TRBV7-2	TRBJ1-2	TRBD1	TGTGCCAGCAACAGGGGTTGGGTTACCAATGGCTACACCTTC	CASNRGWVTNGYTF
many	TRBV12-3/TRBV12-4	TRBJ2-1	TRBD2	TGTGCCAGCAGTTTAGGGACTAGAGACAATGAGCAGTTCTTC	CASSLGTRDNEQFF
few	TRBV29-1	TRBJ1-2	.	TGCAGCCATAAGAGGGGACTCCCGGGCTACACCTTC	CSHKRGLPGYTF
.	TRBV29-1	TRBJ1-4	.	TGCAGCGTTGCACAGAGTAATGAAAAACTGTTTTTT	CSVAQSNEKLFF
.	TRBV29-1	TRBJ2-5	.	TGCAGCGCAAGTTTGGGGGTGGAGACCCAGTACTTC	CSASLGVETQYF
medium-sized	TRBV27	TRBJ2-7	.	TGTGCCAGCAGTTTATCTTCCTTCAGAGAGCAGTACTTC	CASSLSSFREQYF
few	TRBV14	TRBJ2-7	.	TGTGCCAGCAGCTCTGCGGGGTTGGGCTTCTACGAGCAGTACTTC	CASSSAGLGFYEQYF
many	TRBV25-1	TRBJ2-1	TRBD2	TGTGCCAGCAGTGATTACGCGGGAGGGCCGAGTGAGCAGTTCTTC	CASSDYAGGPSEQFF
many	TRBV4-3	TRBJ1-6	.	TGCGCCAGCAGCCGGACGGACAGTCATAATTCACCCCTCCACTTT	CASSRTDSHNSPLHF
few	TRBV29-1	TRBJ1-2	TRBD1	TGCAGCGTTCCACAGGGGCAAAGTGGCTACACCTTC	CSVPQGQSGYTF